The 12 T cell receptor beta chains presented below share a single source sample, sequenced in a study of regulatory T cells in long-lasting Graves disease. The time point is: newly diagnosed GD, antithyroid drugs for less than 3 months. RNA from PBMCs was the source of the TCR library. Relying on iRepertoire HTBI primers and Arm-PCR of CDR3 regions, the team built TCR beta libraries. TCRdb fed the multiplex PCR reads into MiXCR, producing one record per CDR3 protein. The table records over 500,000 distinct CDR3 sequences, 16% of them present only once. These data are also associated with another study on T cells in Graves' hyperthyroidism and ophthalmopathy.

Sequences were derived from peripheral blood mononuclear cells (PBMCs), sampled at new diagnosis, from a patient treated with antithyroid drugs. All receptors derive from a woman in her 30s with Graves disease.

This clonotype was observed at least ten times. J is TRBJ1-5 and V is TRBV6-1, with 8 bases lining up with TRBD1. The germline V gene has CDR1 MNHNS and CDR2 SASEGT. The CDR3 sequence is 14 residues long. Trimming at V came to 6 bases and at J to 6 bases, leaving 7 bases not matched to a gene. The chain's CDR3 is CASRLGTGGQPQHF. In DNA form, the CDR3 reads TGTGCCAGCAGACTCGGGACAGGCGGTCAGCCCCAGCATTTT.

This clonotype has a count of ten or more. V gene TRBV11-2 combines with J gene TRBJ2-1, with 9 bases lining up with TRBD1. V lost 4 bases and J lost 9; bases outside the gene matches: 7. The CDR3 is made up of 14 amino acids. Germline lookup yields CDR1 SGHAT and CDR2 FQNNGV. The CDR3 DNA follows: TGTGCCAGCAGCTCCCGGGACAGGGCTCCTGAGCAGTTCTTC. The encoded protein is CASSSRDRAPEQFF.

The table lists this clonotype with a few counts. This chain uses TRBV27 with TRBJ1-1, with D perhaps matching TRBD1 (6 bases). The ends were cut back, 4 bases at V and 4 bases at J, with 16 bases in the middle. CDR1 MNHEY and CDR2 SMNVEV come from the germline V gene (reference sequence). This CDR3 is built from 15 residues. CDR3 protein: CASSSLGQSGTEAFF. CDR3 bases: TGTGCCAGCAGTTCCCTCGGACAGTCGGGCACTGAAGCTTTCTTT.

This clonotype was found a few times. The V call is TRBV3-1, the J call TRBJ1-2; maybe TRBD1 (6 bases). Trimming cost V 7 bases and J 1 base, with 16 bases left between them. CDR1 is LGHDT and CDR2 is YNNKEL in the germline V gene (reference sequence). This CDR3 spans 15 amino acids. In DNA form, the CDR3 reads TGTGCCAGCACCAAAGCTACCAGGGGTAACTATGGCTACACCTTC. Protein: CASTKATRGNYGYTF.

The count of this clonotype is one. The rearrangement links TRBV18 to TRBJ2-5; TRBD2 might be the D (6 bases). Germline V gene lookup returns CDR1 KGHSH and CDR2 LQKENI. CDR3 size: 15 residues. V was shortened by 6 bases and J by 5 bases, with 19 bases between the two germline ends. CDR3 region: CASSRSGTGWETQYF. The DNA for the CDR3 is TGTGCCAGCTCGCGATCCGGGACTGGATGGGAGACCCAGTACTTC.

This clonotype was counted at least ten times. The J gene is TRBJ2-3, the V gene TRBV7-9, with a possible D match to TRBD2 (6 bases). Trimming took 4 bases from V and 2 from J, leaving 16 bases between them. The length of the CDR3 is 16 residues. CDR1 and CDR2 (germline): SEHNR, FQNEAQ (reference sequence). The CDR3 sequence is CASSSHGSQPTDTQYF. CDR3 DNA sequence: TGTGCCAGCAGCTCCCACGGGAGTCAGCCCACAGATACGCAGTATTTT.

This clonotype was recorded at least ten times. This chain links TRBV2 with TRBJ1-5; TRBD1 agrees at 7 bases. Per the germline V gene, CDR1 is SNHLY and CDR2 is FYNNEI. V shed 1 base and J 5 bases; nucleotides not matched to a gene: 5. CDR3 length equals 15 residues. This CDR3 is CASSEVGGRYQPQHF. As DNA, the CDR3 is TGTGCCAGCAGTGAAGTAGGGGGCAGGTATCAGCCCCAGCATTTT.

V is TRBV11-3 and J is TRBJ2-3; D is uncertain. The CDR3 spans 13 residues. Germline V gene lookup returns CDR1 SGHNT and CDR2 YENEEA. V gave up 5 bases and J gave up 4 bases, with 10 bases separating them. This CDR3 reads CASSAPGADTQYF. The CDR3 nucleotides are TGTGCCAGCAGCGCCCCGGGCGCAGATACGCAGTATTTT.

V is TRBV19 and J is TRBJ1-2; 12 bases align to TRBD1. After removal of 7 bases from V and 4 bases from J, the junction contained 7 bases not matched to a gene. Germline CDR1 and CDR2: LNHDA and SQIVND (reference sequence). CDR3 length: 15 amino acids. Here the CDR3 reads CASTTPGQGAYGYTF. CDR3 nucleotide sequence: TGTGCCAGTACCACACCGGGACAGGGGGCCTATGGCTACACCTTC.

The chain joins TRBV11-2 to TRBJ2-3; D is unclear. Germline CDR1 and CDR2: SGHAT and FQNNGV. V was shortened by 1 base and J by 6 bases, with 11 bases between the two germline ends. CDR3 length: 14 residues. DNA of the CDR3: TGTGCCAGCAGCTTAGGGGCACTTACTGATACGCAGTATTTT. It encodes CASSLGALTDTQYF.

This clonotype was detected ten times or more. V is TRBV27 and J is TRBJ2-7, with TRBD2 as a possible D gene (6 bases). This CDR3 has 15 amino acids. Germline loops: CDR1 MNHEY, CDR2 SMNVEV (reference sequence). V lost 7 bases and J lost 0, with 16 bases in between. CDR3 sequence (DNA): TGTGCCAGCACAACCCGGGACTCAAGCTCCTACGAGCAGTACTTC. It translates to CASTTRDSSSYEQYF.

This clonotype was picked up many times. This chain connects TRBV7-2 to TRBJ1-2; TRBD1 matches at 8 bases. Germline V gene sequence: CDR1 SGHTA, CDR2 FQGNSA. J gave up 4 bases and V 5 bases, and 9 bases lay outside the gene matches. There are 15 residues in the CDR3. The CDR3: CASSRGQVGGYGYTF. The CDR3 region has the DNA TGTGCCAGCAGCAGGGGACAGGTCGGCGGCTATGGCTACACCTTC.